A single sample gave rise to the 27 T cell receptor beta chains below, sequenced in a study of cytomegalovirus exposure and HLA in healthy donors. 60 Vbeta and 13 Jbeta primers were used in PCR. Repertoires were generated with immunoSEQ multiplex PCR, while TCRdb's copy carries only in-frame clones and drops some. The sample shows fewer than 150,000 clones, and roughly 4% sits with its ten largest clones. The sample taken for sequencing was PBMCs. All receptors come from a man between 18 and 35 years old in good health and CMV-seronegative.

The chain employs TRBV28 and TRBJ2-1, with D tentatively TRBD2 (5 bases). The CDR3 length is 13 residues. Trimming took off 4 bases at V and 8 bases at J, with 12 bases between the two ends. Germline CDR1 and CDR2: MDHEN and SYDVKM. CDR3 in DNA: TGTGCCAGCAGTTCCCGGGATTTGGATGAGCAGTTCTTC. Translation: CASSSRDLDEQFF. Variable domain in full (rest from reference TRBV28 and TRBJ2-1): DVKVTQSSRYLVKRTGEKVFLECVQDMDHENMFWYRQDPGLGLRLIYFSYDVKMKEKGDIPEGYSVSREKKERFSLILESASTNQTSMYLCASSSRDLDEQFFGPGTRLTVL.

The J gene is TRBJ1-1, the V gene TRBV19; TRBD1 is a possible D gene (6 bases). CDR3 length equals 15 residues. CDR1 and CDR2 (germline): LNHDA, SQIVND (reference sequence). Trimming removed 1 base at V and 4 bases at J, with 13 bases between. CDR3 coding DNA: TGTGCCAGTAGTATAGCTCAGGGGCACGGCACTGAAGCTTTCTTT. It yields the protein CASSIAQGHGTEAFF.

The CDR3 nucleotides are TGTGCCAGCAGTTTGAATGGCCAGGGGGAGAATGAGCAGTACTTC. This encodes CASSLNGQGENEQYF. This rearrangement joins TRBV6-6 to TRBJ2-7; 7 bases align to TRBD1. J was trimmed by 7 bases and V by 4 bases; bases with no gene match: 13. This CDR3 has 15 amino acids. Germline loops: CDR1 MNHNY, CDR2 SVGAGI (reference sequence).

The V gene is TRBV6-6, the J gene TRBJ2-5, with D possibly being TRBD1 (7 bases). This CDR3 has 15 amino acids. With 4 bases removed from V and 4 bases from J, the gap between germline ends came to 16 bases. The germline V gene encodes CDR1 MNHNY and CDR2 SVGAGI (reference sequence). CDR3 protein: CASSSRQGGVETQYF. DNA of the CDR3: TGTGCCAGCAGTTCCAGACAGGGAGGCGTAGAGACCCAGTACTTC.

The gene calls are TRBV10-3 and TRBJ2-3; tentatively, D is TRBD1 (6 bases). CDR1 is ENHRY and CDR2 is SYGVKD in the germline V gene. V shed 3 bases and J shed 2 bases, with 12 bases lying between them. The CDR3 runs to 15 residues. In nucleotides, the CDR3 is TGTGCCATCAGTGAAAGGGGGTTGGACACAGATACGCAGTATTTT. Its protein is CAISERGLDTDTQYF.

The chain combines TRBV10-3 with TRBJ1-1, with TRBD1 matching 10 bases. The CDR3 covers 14 residues. The ends lost 5 bases at V and 5 bases at J; junction bases unmatched: 5. Germline CDR1 is ENHRY and CDR2 is SYGVKD. The CDR3 loop reads CAISPGQGNTEAFF. The CDR3 DNA reads as TGTGCCATCAGTCCGGGACAGGGGAATACTGAAGCTTTCTTT.

Concerning this clone: The sample holds other DNA sequences that translate to the same CDR3. J is TRBJ2-5 and V is TRBV5-1; 8 nucleotides align to TRBD2. CDR1 and CDR2 from the germline V gene are SGHRS and YFSETQ. V was clipped by 3 bases and J by 5 bases; unmatched bases: 6. The length of the CDR3 is 14 residues. The CDR3 DNA reads as TGCGCCAGCAGCTCGGGGGGGGCCGGGGAGACCCAGTACTTC. Its translation: CASSSGGAGETQYF.

J is TRBJ1-5 and V is TRBV6-1, with 9 bases matching TRBD1. Per the germline V gene, CDR1 is MNHNS and CDR2 is SASEGT. The CDR3 is made up of 14 amino acids. V shed 6 bases and J 11 bases; nucleotides not matched to a gene: 11. The CDR3 loop reads CASRSTTGGEAQHF. CDR3 bases: TGTGCCAGCAGGTCAACCACAGGGGGCGAAGCCCAGCATTTT.

The gene calls are TRBV7-8 and TRBJ2-2; a possible D gene is TRBD1 (6 bases). CDR3 length: 17 amino acids. Germline V gene data show CDR1 as SGHVS and CDR2 as FQNEAQ. V was shortened by 1 base and J by 6 bases, with 18 bases between the two germline ends. The CDR3 here is CASSLEVQGSWPGELFF. In DNA form, the CDR3 reads TGTGCCAGCAGCTTAGAAGTGCAGGGGTCTTGGCCCGGGGAGCTGTTTTTT.

The CDR3 DNA is TGTGCCAGCAGGAGGGTCAGGACTGAAGCTTTCTTT. This codes for CASRRVRTEAFF. The chain combines TRBV2 with TRBJ1-1; D remains ambiguous. Germline V CDR1 and CDR2: SNHLY, FYNNEI. The V end lost 6 bases, the J end lost 5 bases, and 10 bases lay between the germline ends. The CDR3 sequence is 12 residues long.

J is TRBJ2-3 and V is TRBV5-7; 8 bases fit TRBD2. TRBV5-7 is noted as an ORF with a role that remains uncertain. The CDR3 spans 17 residues. The V and J ends lost 2 bases and 2 bases, in that order; junction bases with no gene match: 10. The CDR3 protein is CASSFRQLAVDTDTQYF. The CDR3 DNA sequence: TGTGCCAGCAGCTTTCGACAACTAGCGGTCGACACAGATACGCAGTATTTT.

J is TRBJ2-6 and V is TRBV4-1; a weak D match, TRBD1 (5 bases). Germline V gene data show CDR1 as MGHRA and CDR2 as YSYEKL. The CDR3 sequence is 17 residues long. V lost 3 bases and J lost 0, with 12 bases in between. The CDR3 DNA reads TGCGCCAGCAGCCATCAGGGAACAACCTCTGGGGCCAACGTCCTGACTTTC. It specifies CASSHQGTTSGANVLTF.

The J gene is TRBJ1-5, the V gene TRBV7-8, with D tentatively TRBD1 (6 bases). V was cut by 0 bases and J by 4 bases, with 13 bases left in between. The CDR3 runs to 16 residues. Germline V gene sequence: CDR1 SGHVS, CDR2 FQNEAQ. DNA for the CDR3: TGTGCCAGCAGCTTAGCCCTGGACAGAAGTAATCAGCCCCAGCATTTT. It encodes CASSLALDRSNQPQHF.

The rearrangement links TRBV4-2 to TRBJ1-4; the match to TRBD1 covers 10 bases. Germline assignment: CDR1 LGHNA and CDR2 YNFKEQ. This CDR3 has 15 residues. V gave up 4 bases and J gave up 6 bases; unmatched junction bases: 5. The CDR3 DNA is TGTGCCAGCAGCCCACCGGGACAGGGGTATGAAAAACTGTTTTTT. Amino acid sequence: CASSPPGQGYEKLFF.

This chain links TRBV5-1 with TRBJ1-1; 9 bases line up with TRBD1. The trim removed 4 bases at V and 5 bases at J, leaving 6 bases unmatched. CDR3 size: 14 residues. The germline gives CDR1 SGHRS, CDR2 YFSETQ. The CDR3 spells CASSAGQGMTEAFF. The DNA for the CDR3 is TGCGCCAGCAGCGCTGGACAGGGGATGACTGAAGCTTTCTTT.

The chain is built from TRBV29-1 and TRBJ2-5; 7 bases map to TRBD2. The CDR3 runs to 16 residues. The ends lost 6 bases at V and 7 bases at J; junction bases unmatched: 20. CDR1 is SQVTM, CDR2 ANQGSEA, per germline. CDR3 nucleotide sequence: TGCAGCGTAGAGCGTAGGCTAGCGGAACCGGGGGGGACCCAGTACTTC. It translates to CSVERRLAEPGGTQYF.

The rearrangement links TRBV5-6 to TRBJ1-1, with D maybe TRBD1 (5 bases). Per germline, CDR1 SGHDT and CDR2 YYEEEE. This CDR3 has 14 residues. Trimming left V 4 bases short and J 0 bases short, with 10 bases between. The CDR3 region has the DNA TGTGCCAGCAGCCTTGGGGGGGTGAACACTGAAGCTTTCTTT. It yields the protein CASSLGGVNTEAFF.

V and J are TRBV28 and TRBJ2-1, with a possible D match to TRBD2 (6 bases). The germline V gene encodes CDR1 MDHEN and CDR2 SYDVKM. Trimming took 3 bases from V and 9 from J, leaving 9 bases between them. This CDR3 spans 12 amino acids. CDR3 in amino acids: CASSLGEAEQFF. Written as DNA, the CDR3 is TGTGCCAGCAGTTTGGGGGAGGCTGAGCAGTTCTTC.

This chain connects TRBV5-1 to TRBJ1-3; D may be TRBD1 (5 bases). Germline lookup yields CDR1 SGHRS and CDR2 YFSETQ. This CDR3 region has 16 residues. V was clipped by 4 bases and J by 4 bases, with 18 bases between them. CDR3 DNA sequence: TGCGCCAGCAGCCTGGTAGGGGCCAGGCTAGGAAACACCATATATTTT. Protein: CASSLVGARLGNTIYF.

The chain combines TRBV7-9 with TRBJ2-1; the match to TRBD1 covers 7 bases. The V gene's germline CDR1 is SEHNR and CDR2 FQNEAQ (reference sequence). The length of the CDR3 is 15 residues. Unmatched junction bases numbered 12, after V lost 3 bases and J lost 10 bases. This CDR3 reads CASSFTGTVFEEQFF. The CDR3, as DNA: TGTGCCAGCAGCTTTACCGGGACAGTTTTTGAAGAGCAGTTCTTC.

The rearrangement uses TRBV6-5 and TRBJ2-7, with D possibly TRBD2 on 5 matching bases. The CDR3 is made up of 16 amino acids. The V and J ends lost 0 bases and 4 bases respectively, with 16 bases between them. The germline CDR1 and CDR2 sequences are MNHEY and SVGAGI. In DNA, the CDR3 is TGTGCCAGCAGTTACTCCCCCGGGATGGGCTTGTACGAGCAGTACTTC. Encoded protein: CASSYSPGMGLYEQYF.

This CDR3 reads CASSPGGGSSYNEQFF. The CDR3 nucleotides are TGTGCCAGCAGTCCGGGAGGGGGCAGCTCCTACAATGAGCAGTTCTTC. The chain employs TRBV11-3 and TRBJ2-1; possibly TRBD2 for D (8 bases). The germline V gene has CDR1 SGHNT and CDR2 YENEEA. Trimming cost V 6 bases and J 0 bases, with 15 bases left between them. The CDR3 extends over 16 amino acids.

The J gene is TRBJ1-1, the V gene TRBV10-3, with D perhaps matching TRBD1 (6 bases). V gave up 8 bases and J gave up 3 bases, with 16 bases separating them. Germline V gene lookup returns CDR1 ENHRY and CDR2 SYGVKD. The CDR3 is 14 residues long. CDR3 bases: TGTGCCATCGGTTCCAGGGGTGGCGACACTGAAGCTTTCTTT. Encoded protein: CAIGSRGGDTEAFF.

The CDR3 reads CASSTLAGAQETQYF. As DNA, the CDR3 is TGTGCCAGCAGCACACTAGCGGGGGCCCAAGAGACCCAGTACTTC. The rearrangement links TRBV11-1 to TRBJ2-5; 11 nucleotides agree with TRBD2. CDR1 and CDR2 from the germline V gene are SGHAT and FQDESV (reference sequence). The CDR3 is 15 amino acids. After removal of 5 bases from V and 1 base from J, the junction contained 3 bases not matched to a gene. Full variable domain (rest looked up from reference TRBV11-1 and TRBJ2-5): EAEVAQSPRYKITEKSQAVAFWCDPISGHATLYWYRQILGQGPELLVQFQDESVVDDSQLPKDRFSAERLKGVDSTLKIQPAELGDSAMYLCASSTLAGAQETQYFGPGTRLLVL.

The rearrangement uses TRBV7-8 and TRBJ2-2; TRBD2 agrees at 12 bases. Germline CDR1 reads SGHVS; CDR2 reads FQNEAQ. V shed 4 bases and J 2 bases; nucleotides not matched to a gene: 8. This CDR3 has 18 amino acids. The CDR3 spells CASSSSTSGSSNTGELFF. In nucleotides, the CDR3 is TGTGCCAGCAGCTCTTCGACTAGCGGGAGTTCTAACACCGGGGAGCTGTTTTTT.

The V call is TRBV7-8, the J call TRBJ1-2; 7 nucleotides match TRBD1. The CDR3 totals 15 residues. Germline trimming cut 6 bases from V and 7 bases from J; bases unmatched to any gene: 14. Germline V gene lookup returns CDR1 SGHVS and CDR2 FQNEAQ. CDR3 DNA: TGTGCCAGCAGACCCGACAGGGCCGTAACTAGTGGCTACACCTTC. Translating it yields CASRPDRAVTSGYTF.

The CDR3 nucleotides read TGCGCCAGCAGCTACGGACAGGGGAATGGCTACACCTTC. Residues: CASSYGQGNGYTF. The chain joins TRBV5-1 to TRBJ1-2; 9 nucleotides match TRBD1. V dropped 3 bases and J dropped 6; count of bases not matched to a gene: 3. This CDR3 region has 13 residues. The V gene's germline CDR1 is SGHRS and CDR2 YFSETQ. Drawing the rest from reference TRBV5-1 and TRBJ1-2, the complete variable domain is KAGVTQTPRYLIKTRGQQVTLSCSPISGHRSVSWYQQTPGQGLQFLFEYFSETQRNKGNFPGRFSGRQFSNSRSEMNVSTLELGDSALYLCASSYGQGNGYTFGSGTRLTVV.